A selection of T cell receptor beta chains follows, all from one sample in a study of blood T cell repertoires in COVID-19. Measured with immunoSEQ multiplex PCR; TCRdb has only the in-frame clones, and not every one. The sample lists 250,000 to 350,000 clones, about 92% occurring once. What was sequenced was PBMCs or T cells enriched from blood (not recorded which). These TCRs come from a man in his sixties who had recovered from COVID-19. CDR3s include the opening cysteine and the closing phenylalanine or tryptophan. The order of the fields is D gene, V gene, clone size, J gene, CDR3 DNA, CDR3 protein. D genes are given only for firm matches. The listing skips clone size in some rows; elsewhere it reads once, few, many or a size class.

TRBD1	TRBV4-1	.	TRBJ1-5	TGCGCCAGCAGCCAGGACAGGACTCTTAGCAATCAGCCCCAGCATTTT	CASSQDRTLSNQPQHF
TRBD2	TRBV7-8	.	TRBJ2-1	TGTGCCAGCAGCCCAACCTTAGCGGGGGGGAACAATGAGCAGTTCTTC	CASSPTLAGGNNEQFF
TRBD2	TRBV3-1/TRBV3-2	.	TRBJ2-1	TGTGCCAGCAGCCAAGGAACTAGCGGGGCGCGGGGCGGGCAGTTCTTC	CASSQGTSGARGGQFF
TRBD1	TRBV5-1	.	TRBJ1-4	TGCGCCAGCCGAGCGGGACAGGGTAGAGAAAAACTGTTTTTT	CASRAGQGREKLFF
.	TRBV29-1	.	TRBJ2-2	TGCAGCGTTACGGGAGCGGGCACCGGGGAGCTGTTTTTT	CSVTGAGTGELFF
.	TRBV19	.	TRBJ1-5	TGTGCCAGTAGGTGGGGCGGGGAAAGTCAGCCCCAGCATTTT	CASRWGGESQPQHF
.	TRBV21-1	.	TRBJ2-4	TGTGCCAGCAGCAAATGGACAGGGAAGGCCAAAAACATTCAGTACTTC	CASSKWTGKAKNIQYF
TRBD1	TRBV7-8	.	TRBJ1-2	TGTGCCAGCAGCTCCCGGACAGGGGGCTTTGGCTACACCTTC	CASSSRTGGFGYTF
TRBD1	TRBV19	.	TRBJ1-5	TGTGCCAGTAGCTTGGACAGGGTAAGCAATCAGCCCCAGCATTTT	CASSLDRVSNQPQHF
TRBD1	TRBV28	.	TRBJ1-2	TGTGCCAGCAGTGAAGGGGGCTTACCATCCTATGGCTACACCTTC	CASSEGGLPSYGYTF
TRBD2	TRBV7-6	few	TRBJ2-2	TGTGCCAGCAGCAAGGGACTAGCACCCACCGGGGAGCTGTTTTTT	CASSKGLAPTGELFF
TRBD2	TRBV4-3	.	TRBJ2-1	TGCGCCAGCAGCCAAGAAATACTAGCGGGGGGATCGGAGCAGTTCTTC	CASSQEILAGGSEQFF
TRBD1	TRBV5-6	.	TRBJ1-1	TGTGCCAGCAGCAGAGACAGGGGGCCTGAAGCTTTCTTT	CASSRDRGPEAFF
.	TRBV12-5	.	TRBJ2-5	TGTGCTAGTGGTTTGGGAAGGGGTGGCCAAGAGACCCAGTACTTC	CASGLGRGGQETQYF
.	TRBV6-5	.	TRBJ2-7	TGTGCCAGCAGTTACGTAGGGGCCTCCTACGAGCAGTACTTC	CASSYVGASYEQYF
.	TRBV29-1	few	TRBJ1-3	TGCAGCGTTGTGGGCCAGGGAGGAAACACCATATATTTT	CSVVGQGGNTIYF
.	TRBV11-2	.	TRBJ2-5	TGTGCCAGCAGCCGTACAGGATCTCAGCAGACCCAGTACTTC	CASSRTGSQQTQYF
.	TRBV5-1	.	TRBJ2-2	TGCGCCAGCAGCTTGACAGGGAACCTCGCCCGGGATGGAACCGGGGAGCTGTTTTTT	CASSLTGNLARDGTGELFF
.	TRBV5-4	.	TRBJ1-1	TGTGCCAGCAGCTTGGTTTCCGGGACTGAAGCTTTCTTT	CASSLVSGTEAFF
.	TRBV6-5	.	TRBJ2-7	TGTGCCAGCAGTTACGAGACCGGAGGCGAGCAGTACTTC	CASSYETGGEQYF
TRBD2	TRBV5-4	.	TRBJ2-1	TGTGCCAGCAGCTTGGGGGTCCAGCGGGGGGGCCCCGGGGAGCAGTTCTTC	CASSLGVQRGGPGEQFF
TRBD2	TRBV3-1/TRBV3-2	.	TRBJ2-5	TGTGCCAGCAGCCGGACTAGCGGGAGGGGAGAGACCCAGTACTTC	CASSRTSGRGETQYF
.	TRBV29-1	.	TRBJ1-2	TGCAGCGGAGGCACTAACTATGGCTACACCTTC	CSGGTNYGYTF
.	TRBV2	.	TRBJ2-2	TGTGCCAGCAGCAAAGGGGTTACCGGGGAGCTGTTTTTT	CASSKGVTGELFF
.	TRBV5-1	.	TRBJ2-1	TGCGCCAGCAGCTTGGACCCTAGCTCCTACAATGAGCAGTTCTTC	CASSLDPSSYNEQFF
TRBD1	TRBV18	.	TRBJ1-1	TGTGCCAGCTCACCGGGACAGGTCGGCGTCGAAGCTTTCTTT	CASSPGQVGVEAFF
TRBD2	TRBV7-8	.	TRBJ2-3	TGTGCCAGCAGCCGACTAGCGGGGGGGAGTAGCACAGATACGCAGTATTTT	CASSRLAGGSSTDTQYF
.	TRBV6-5	once	TRBJ2-7	TGTGCCAGCGGGGCCTCCTACGAGCAGTACTTC	CASGASYEQYF
TRBD2	TRBV5-4	.	TRBJ2-3	TGTGCCAGCAGCTTGGGGGCGGGAGGCCCCACAGATACGCAGTATTTT	CASSLGAGGPTDTQYF